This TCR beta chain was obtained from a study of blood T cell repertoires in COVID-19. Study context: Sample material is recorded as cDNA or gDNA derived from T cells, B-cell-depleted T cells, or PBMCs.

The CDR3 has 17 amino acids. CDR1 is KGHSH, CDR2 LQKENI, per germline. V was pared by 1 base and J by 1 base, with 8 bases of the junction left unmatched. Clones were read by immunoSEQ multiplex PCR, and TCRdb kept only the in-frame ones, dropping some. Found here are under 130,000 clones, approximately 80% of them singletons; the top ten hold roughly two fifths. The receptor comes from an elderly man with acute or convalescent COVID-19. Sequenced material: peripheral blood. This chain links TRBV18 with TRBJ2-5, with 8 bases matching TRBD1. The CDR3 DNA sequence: TGTGCCAGCTCACCACTTCAGACAGGGGCATTCCAAGAGACCCAGTACTTC. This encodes CASSPLQTGAFQETQYF.